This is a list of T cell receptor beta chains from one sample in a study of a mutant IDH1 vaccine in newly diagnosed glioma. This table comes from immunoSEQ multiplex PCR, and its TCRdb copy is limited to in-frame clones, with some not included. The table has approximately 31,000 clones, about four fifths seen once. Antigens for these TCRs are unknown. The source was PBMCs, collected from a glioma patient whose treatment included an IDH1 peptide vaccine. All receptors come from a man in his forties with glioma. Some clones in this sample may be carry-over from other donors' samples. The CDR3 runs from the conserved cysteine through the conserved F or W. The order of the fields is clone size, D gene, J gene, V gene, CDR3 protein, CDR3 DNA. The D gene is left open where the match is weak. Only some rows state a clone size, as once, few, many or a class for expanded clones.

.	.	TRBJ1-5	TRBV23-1	CASISQPQHF	TGCGCCAGCATTTCCCAGCCCCAGCATTTT
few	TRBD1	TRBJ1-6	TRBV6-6	CASRGTGPSPLHF	TGTGCCAGCAGAGGGACAGGGCCATCACCCCTCCACTTT
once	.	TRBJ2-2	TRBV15	CATSRENAGELFF	TGTGCCACCAGCAGAGAAAACGCCGGGGAGCTGTTTTTT
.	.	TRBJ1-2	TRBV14	CASSPDRNYGYTF	TGTGCCAGCAGTCCCGACAGAAACTATGGCTACACCTTC
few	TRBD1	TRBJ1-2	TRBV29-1	CSVEDLDRTYGYTF	TGCAGCGTTGAAGATCTGGACAGGACCTATGGCTACACCTTC
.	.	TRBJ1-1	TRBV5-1	CASSLGAVNTEAFF	TGCGCCAGCAGCTTGGGGGCGGTGAACACTGAAGCTTTCTTT
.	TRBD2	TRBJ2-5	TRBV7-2	CASSLEIAGETQYF	TGTGCCAGCAGCTTAGAAATAGCGGGAGAGACCCAGTACTTC
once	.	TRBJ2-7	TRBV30	CAWRRVDGEQEYF	TGTGCCTGGAGACGGGTCGACGGAGAGCAGGAGTACTTC
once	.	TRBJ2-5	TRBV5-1	CASSLAGQKETQYF	TGCGCCAGCAGCTTGGCCGGACAGAAAGAGACCCAGTACTTC
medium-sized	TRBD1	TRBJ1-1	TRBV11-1	CASSLSGTEDTEAFF	TGTGCCAGCAGCTTAAGTGGGACAGAAGACACTGAAGCTTTCTTT
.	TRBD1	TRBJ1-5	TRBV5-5	CASSLGTGANQPQHF	TGTGCCAGCAGCTTGGGGACAGGGGCTAATCAGCCCCAGCATTTT
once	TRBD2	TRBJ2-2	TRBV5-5	CASSPRTSGGLNTGELFF	TGTGCCAGCAGCCCCCGGACTAGCGGGGGCCTGAACACCGGGGAGCTGTTTTTT
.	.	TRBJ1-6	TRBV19	CASSTGGNSPLHF	TGTGCCAGTAGTACCGGGGGAAATTCACCCCTCCACTTT
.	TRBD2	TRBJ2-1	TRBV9	CASSPLAGGRLDEQFF	TGTGCCAGCAGTCCACTAGCGGGGGGAAGGTTAGATGAGCAGTTCTTC
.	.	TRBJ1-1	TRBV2	CATQTFQNTEAFF	TGTGCCACGCAAACTTTTCAGAACACTGAAGCTTTCTTT
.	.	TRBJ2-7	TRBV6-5	CASSYPSEEGAYEQYF	TGTGCCAGCAGTTACCCCTCAGAAGAAGGAGCCTACGAGCAGTACTTC
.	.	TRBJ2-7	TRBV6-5	CASSREYEQYF	TGTGCCAGCAGCCGGGAATACGAGCAGTACTTC
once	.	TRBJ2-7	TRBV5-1	CASSREGPHSYEQYF	TGCGCCAGCAGCCGTGAGGGGCCGCACTCCTACGAGCAGTACTTC
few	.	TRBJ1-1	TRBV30	CAWIPGQGAEAFF	TGTGCCTGGATCCCGGGACAAGGCGCTGAAGCTTTCTTT
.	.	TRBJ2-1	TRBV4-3	CASSQAGTYNEQFF	TGCGCCAGCAGCCAAGCGGGTACCTACAATGAGCAGTTCTTC
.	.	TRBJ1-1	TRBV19	CASSSPRKSNTEAFF	TGTGCCAGTAGTTCCCCCAGAAAATCGAACACTGAAGCTTTCTTT
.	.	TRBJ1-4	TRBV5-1	CASSLTTTNEKLFF	TGCGCCAGCAGCTTGACAACAACTAATGAAAAACTGTTTTTT
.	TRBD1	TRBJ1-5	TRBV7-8	CASSPGQRGHQPQHF	TGTGCCAGCAGCCCCGGACAGAGGGGGCATCAGCCCCAGCATTTT
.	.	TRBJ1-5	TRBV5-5	CASSFTGHYSNQPQHF	TGTGCCAGCAGCTTCACGGGACACTATAGCAATCAGCCCCAGCATTTT
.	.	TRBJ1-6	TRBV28	CASSPSTYSPLHF	TGTGCCAGCAGTCCTTCAACGTATTCACCCCTCCACTTT
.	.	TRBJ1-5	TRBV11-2	CASSPGGYSNQPQHF	TGTGCCAGCAGCCCCGGAGGGTATAGCAATCAGCCCCAGCATTTT
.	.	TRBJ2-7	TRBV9	CASSPEREREQYF	TGTGCCAGCAGCCCCGAACGGGAACGGGAGCAGTACTTC
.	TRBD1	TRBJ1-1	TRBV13	CASSSTGAATEAFF	TGTGCCAGCAGCTCGACAGGGGCGGCCACTGAAGCTTTCTTT
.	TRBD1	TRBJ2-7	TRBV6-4	CASSDSIPPGQGIYEQYF	TGTGCCAGCAGTGACTCGATCCCTCCGGGACAGGGGATATACGAGCAGTACTTC
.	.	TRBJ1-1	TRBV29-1	CSVDLEGSSLPF	TGCAGCGTTGATTTGGAAGGGTCCAGCCTCCCTTTT
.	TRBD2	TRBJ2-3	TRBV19	CASSGGLAGGHPSTDTQYF	TGTGCCAGTTCAGGGGGACTAGCGGGGGGACACCCTAGCACAGATACGCAGTATTTT
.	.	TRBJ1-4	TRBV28	CASRDEANEKLFF	TGTGCCAGCCGGGACGAAGCAAATGAAAAACTGTTTTTT
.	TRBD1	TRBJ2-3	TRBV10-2	CASTDRGSDTQYF	TGCGCCAGCACCGACAGGGGCAGTGATACGCAGTATTTT
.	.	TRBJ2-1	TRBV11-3	CASSSQPSSNEQFF	TGTGCCAGCAGCTCCCAGCCGTCAAGCAATGAGCAGTTCTTC
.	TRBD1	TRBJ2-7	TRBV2	CASSESRGPYEQYF	TGTGCCAGCAGTGAATCCAGGGGGCCATACGAGCAGTACTTC
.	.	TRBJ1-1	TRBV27	CASSSGPIIEAFF	TGTGCCAGCAGTTCGGGGCCGATTATAGAAGCTTTCTTT
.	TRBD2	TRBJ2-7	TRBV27	CASSLSGGHYEQYF	TGTGCCAGCAGTCTTAGCGGGGGCCACTACGAGCAGTACTTC
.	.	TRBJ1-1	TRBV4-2	CASSQAQATTEAFF	TGTGCCAGCAGCCAAGCACAGGCGACCACTGAAGCTTTCTTT
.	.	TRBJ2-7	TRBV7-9	CASSFVAAGSYEQYF	TGTGCCAGCAGCTTTGTGGCGGCAGGGTCCTACGAGCAGTACTTC